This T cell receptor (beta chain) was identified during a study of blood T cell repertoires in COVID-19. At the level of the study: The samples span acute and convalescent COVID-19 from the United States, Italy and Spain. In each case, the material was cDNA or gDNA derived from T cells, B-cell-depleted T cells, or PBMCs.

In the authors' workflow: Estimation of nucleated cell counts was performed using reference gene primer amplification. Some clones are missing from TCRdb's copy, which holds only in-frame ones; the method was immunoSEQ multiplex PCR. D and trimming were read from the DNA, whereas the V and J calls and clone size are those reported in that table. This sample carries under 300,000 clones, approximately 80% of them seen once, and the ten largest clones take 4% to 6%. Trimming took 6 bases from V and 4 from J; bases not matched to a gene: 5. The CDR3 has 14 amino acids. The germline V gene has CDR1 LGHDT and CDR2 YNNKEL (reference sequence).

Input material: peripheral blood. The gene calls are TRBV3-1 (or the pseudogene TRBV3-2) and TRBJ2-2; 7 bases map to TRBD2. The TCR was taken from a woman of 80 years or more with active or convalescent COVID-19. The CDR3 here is CASSLTSSTGELFF. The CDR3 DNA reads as TGTGCCAGCAGTTTGACTAGCAGCACCGGGGAGCTGTTTTTT.